The clone carrying this T cell receptor beta chain was observed a few times. Its antigen remains unidentified. Being off target in a library aimed at alpha chains, this beta chain has a size of little meaning. Time point defined: sample taken at primary tumor resection. The data stem from a study of spatial heterogeneity in lung cancer. TCRdb reanalysed the 5' RACE reads using MiXCR and keeps one entry per CDR3 protein. This sample has under 13,000 distinct CDR3 sequences; under 10% occur once, and the top ten carry about 22%. Germline V gene data show CDR1 as SGHTA and CDR2 as FQGNSA. V was clipped by 5 bases and J by 4 bases; unmatched bases: 7. The CDR3 extends over 15 amino acids. Study results and limitations: Expanded intratumoral alpha and beta TCR counts tracked tumor mutation counts.

The rearrangement joins TRBV7-2 to TRBJ2-1, with TRBD2 matching over 8 bases. The sequences come from lung tumor tissue, collected at surgery. The clonotype originates from a female donor with early-stage non-small cell lung cancer. Here the CDR3 reads CASSPQRGRYNEQFF. DNA for the CDR3: TGTGCCAGCAGCCCTCAGCGGGGGCGTTACAATGAGCAGTTCTTC.